The 9 T cell receptor beta chains presented below share a single source sample, sequenced in a study of blood T cells in healthy people across ages. A second PCR, run for about 7 to 11 cycles, used a sample-barcoded 5' primer plus a J-beta primer mix. TCRdb redid the calling of the 5' RACE reads with MiXCR, one entry per CDR3 protein. Of 750,000 to 950,000 distinct CDR3 sequences listed, just under 30% are singletons. These data were likewise used in another study, on T cells of mothers and their children.

Sequences were obtained from blood. The receptors originated from a woman in her thirties or forties in good health.

The chain joins TRBV5-6 to TRBJ1-2, with TRBD1 identical over 7 bases. The CDR3 loop spans 16 amino acids. V shed 4 bases, J shed 0 bases, and the junction held 9 bases outside the gene matches. From germline, CDR1 is SGHDT and CDR2 YYEEEE. CDR3 nucleotides: TGTGCCAGCAGCCCGCTTCGGACAGGTGCTAACTATGGCTACACCTTC. It is translated as CASSPLRTGANYGYTF. Drawing the rest from reference TRBV5-6 and TRBJ1-2, the complete variable domain is DAGVTQSPTHLIKTRGQQVTLRCSPKSGHDTVSWYQQALGQGPQFIFQYYEEEERQRGNFPDRFSGHQFPNYSSELNVNALLLGDSALYLCASSPLRTGANYGYTFGSGTRLTVV.

This clonotype has just a few counts. The chain is built from TRBV4-2 and TRBJ2-3; D is ambiguous. V was cut by 0 bases and J by 2 bases, with 12 bases left in between. Germline CDR1 and CDR2: LGHNA and YNFKEQ. The CDR3 totals 16 residues. The CDR3 DNA sequence: TGTGCCAGCAGCCAAGACCCGAAGGGTCTCACAGATACGCAGTATTTT. This codes for CASSQDPKGLTDTQYF.

The chain is built from TRBV28 and TRBJ1-1; the D gene is possibly TRBD1 (5 bases). This CDR3 region has 16 residues. The germline V gene has CDR1 MDHEN and CDR2 SYDVKM. Between the trimmed V and J ends, which lost 6 bases and 3 bases, there was a span of 20 bases. The CDR3: CASSQDSHPTYTEAFF. The CDR3, as DNA: TGTGCCAGCAGCCAAGACAGTCACCCCACGTACACTGAAGCTTTCTTT. Together with reference TRBV28 and TRBJ1-1, the CDR3 gives the full variable domain: DVKVTQSSRYLVKRTGEKVFLECVQDMDHENMFWYRQDPGLGLRLIYFSYDVKMKEKGDIPEGYSVSREKKERFSLILESASTNQTSMYLCASSQDSHPTYTEAFFGQGTRLTVV.

For this clonotype: A clone one base away is much larger, so this may be a read error. The chain carries TRBV7-8 and TRBJ2-7, with D tentatively TRBD1 or TRBD2 (5 bases each). CDR1 and CDR2 (germline): SGHVS, FQNEAQ. CDR3 length: 13 residues. Deletions cut 8 bases from V and 4 bases from J, with 15 bases between. The CDR3 region has the DNA TGTGCCAGCTTGGGGGTTAGCATATACGAGCAGTACTTC. Its protein is CASLGVSIYEQYF.

This clonotype was found many times. This chain connects TRBV15 to TRBJ2-5, with D hard to call. Looked up from germline, CDR1 is LNHNV and CDR2 is YYDKDF (reference sequence). CDR3 length: 12 residues. The V gene lost 3 bases and the J gene lost 5 bases, with 7 bases spanning the gap. CDR3 sequence reads: CATSSTFETQYF. The CDR3 DNA sequence: TGTGCCACCAGCAGCACATTTGAGACCCAGTACTTC.

This clonotype was detected only a few times. This chain uses TRBV7-6 with TRBJ1-5; 8 bases map to TRBD1. This CDR3 comprises 14 residues. J was trimmed by 7 bases and V by 5 bases; bases with no gene match: 7. Germline V gives CDR1 SGHVS, CDR2 FNYEAQ. CDR3 protein: CASSRDRGEQPQHF. The CDR3 bases are TGTGCCAGCAGCCGAGACAGGGGAGAACAGCCCCAGCATTTT.

The rearrangement uses TRBV7-2 and TRBJ2-4; 13 positions agree with TRBD2. The J call may be in error: the DNA end matches TRBJ2-7 better. The germline gives CDR1 SGHTA, CDR2 FQGNSA. This CDR3 is built from 17 residues. CDR3 bases: TGTGCCAGCAGTTCTCCGGGACTAGCGGGATTAAACTACGAGCAGTACTTC. This gives the protein CASSSPGLAGLNYEQYF.

This clonotype has a handful of counts. This may be a read error, as it is one base from a much larger clone. V and J are TRBV6-4 and TRBJ2-1, with TRBD1 matching over 10 bases. The CDR3 contains 15 residues. Germline V CDR1 and CDR2: MRHNA, SNTAGT. The CDR3 protein is CASSRTGGSYNEQCF. The CDR3 DNA follows: TGTGCCAGCAGTCGGACAGGGGGATCCTACAATGAGCAGTGCTTC.

V is TRBV11-3 and J is TRBJ2-1, with a possible D match to TRBD1 (6 bases). CDR1 is SGHNT and CDR2 is YENEEA in the germline V gene. V lost 3 bases and J lost 4, with 10 bases in between. CDR3 length: 14 amino acids. CDR3 region: CASSFTQGYNEQFF. CDR3 coding DNA: TGTGCCAGCAGCTTCACACAGGGTTACAATGAGCAGTTCTTC.